This T cell receptor (beta chain) was observed in a study of T cell responses to AZD1222 COVID-19 vaccine. The germline gives CDR1 KGHSH, CDR2 LQKENI. V lost 3 bases and J 3 bases, leaving 18 bases between the germline ends. The CDR3 has 16 amino acids. Here immunoSEQ multiplex PCR was the method, and the copy in TCRdb shows in-frame clones only, minus some. The sample records around 100,000 clones, roughly nine tenths being singletons. Source: peripheral blood, taken on day 0 of AZD1222 vaccination. The TCR comes from an adult in good health. The chain recombines TRBV18 with TRBJ2-7; unclear D gene. CDR3 in amino acids: CASSPLPPPSGYEQYF. CDR3 nucleotides: TGTGCCAGCTCACCCTTACCCCCGCCGTCGGGCTACGAGCAGTACTTC. Full variable domain (rest looked up from reference TRBV18 and TRBJ2-7): NAGVMQNPRHLVRRRGQEARLRCSPMKGHSHVYWYRQLPEEGLKFMVYLQKENIIDESGMPKERFSAEFPKEGPSILRIQQVVRGDSAAYFCASSPLPPPSGYEQYFGPGTRLTVT.